These 25 T cell receptor beta chains share one sample of origin, sequenced in a study of identical twins (dated by TCRdb to 2016 to 2017). Library creation used 5' RACE. Data came from an Illumina HiSeq 2000. TCRdb ran its own pipeline on the public reads, namely fastp trimming at Q25 and MiXCR clone calling, and kept in-frame beta chains. All rows with the same CDR3 protein become a single entry with the most common DNA and genes. This sample has under 450,000 distinct CDR3 sequences in its table, and 18% of those were observed once. Jointly, the top ten make up roughly 12% of the sample. Source material: naive T cells sorted from blood. The cell subset or site label here, explained by the study, means: cells isolated with a human naive T-cell isolation kit. The receptors stem from a middle-aged man in good health.

This clonotype was detected many times. The J gene is TRBJ2-5, the V gene TRBV13; D perhaps matches TRBD1 (5 bases). Germline-derived CDR1 and CDR2 are PRHDT and FYEKMQ (reference sequence). The CDR3 is 14 residues long. The ends were cut back, 1 base at V and 3 bases at J, with 9 bases in the middle. The DNA of the CDR3 is TGTGCCAGCAGCTTAGCGGCAGGGAAAGAGACCCAGTACTTC. It codes for CASSLAAGKETQYF.

This clonotype was recorded many times. The chain carries TRBV20-1 and TRBJ2-1; the D gene is possibly TRBD2 (5 bases). Trimming left V 3 bases short and J 1 base short, with 13 bases between. This CDR3 region has 15 residues. Per the germline V gene, CDR1 is DFQATT and CDR2 is SNEGSKA (reference sequence). In nucleotides, the CDR3 is TGCAGTGCTAGCCCCGGACGGAGGTCCTACAATGAGCAGTTCTTC. It yields the protein CSASPGRRSYNEQFF.

This clonotype was seen repeatedly, ten times or more. This chain connects TRBV7-2 to TRBJ1-1, with TRBD1 matching 7 bases. In germline, CDR1 is SGHTA, CDR2 FQGNSA. The CDR3 totals 13 residues. V was pared by 4 bases and J by 3 bases, with 2 bases of the junction left unmatched. Here the CDR3 reads CASSYDRDTEAFF. The CDR3 coding sequence is TGTGCCAGCAGCTACGACAGGGACACTGAAGCTTTCTTT.

This clonotype was recorded many times. This chain uses TRBV28 with TRBJ2-2, with TRBD2 identical over 9 bases. Germline assignment: CDR1 MDHEN and CDR2 SYDVKM. The CDR3 loop spans 18 amino acids. The V gene end was trimmed by 6 bases and the J gene end by 2 bases; junction bases not matched to a gene: 13. CDR3 sequence reads: CASSPSVGTSLNTGELFF. DNA of the CDR3: TGTGCCAGCAGCCCCTCGGTCGGGACTAGCTTAAACACCGGGGAGCTGTTTTTT. The full variable domain, with the rest looked up from reference TRBV28 and TRBJ2-2, is DVKVTQSSRYLVKRTGEKVFLECVQDMDHENMFWYRQDPGLGLRLIYFSYDVKMKEKGDIPEGYSVSREKKERFSLILESASTNQTSMYLCASSPSVGTSLNTGELFFGEGSRLTVL.

The CDR3 loop is CAISEGGGETQYF. The CDR3 DNA reads TGTGCCATCAGTGAGGGGGGAGGGGAGACCCAGTACTTC. The rearrangement uses TRBV10-3 and TRBJ2-5; 7 bases agree with TRBD2. V trimming: 2 bases; J trimming: 5 bases; junction bases outside the gene matches: 2. The germline V gene encodes CDR1 ENHRY and CDR2 SYGVKD. The CDR3 length is 13 residues.

The table lists this clonotype with many counts. The rearrangement uses TRBV20-1 and TRBJ2-2; TRBD2 aligns across 12 bases. Germline loops: CDR1 DFQATT, CDR2 SNEGSKA (reference sequence). The CDR3 contains 18 residues. Losses at the gene ends were 0 bases for V and 6 bases for J; bases not matched to a gene: 11. The chain's CDR3 is CSARDPRLAGVVAGELFF. The CDR3 DNA follows: TGCAGTGCTAGAGATCCCCGACTAGCGGGAGTCGTTGCCGGGGAGCTGTTTTTT.

This clonotype was counted ten times or more. This chain links TRBV10-3 with TRBJ1-1; TRBD1 might be the D (5 bases). V was trimmed by 7 bases and J by 1 base, leaving 10 bases between them. CDR1 and CDR2 (germline): ENHRY, SYGVKD. This CDR3 has 13 residues. For the CDR3, the DNA is TGTGCCATCACCAGGGCGGAGAACACTGAAGCTTTCTTT. This codes for CAITRAENTEAFF.

In DNA form, the CDR3 reads TGTGCCAGCAGCAGTTTTGGGGACTACGAGCAGTACTTC. Its translation is CASSSFGDYEQYF. The chain links TRBV7-9 to TRBJ2-7; D is unresolved. The germline CDR1 and CDR2 sequences are SEHNR and FQNEAQ (reference sequence). The CDR3 consists of 13 residues. Trimming cost V 5 bases and J 3 bases, with 11 bases left between them.

The chain employs TRBV29-1 and TRBJ2-1, with TRBD2 identical over 7 bases. CDR1 is SQVTM, CDR2 ANQGSEA, per germline. The J segment lost 0 bases and the V segment lost 3 bases, leaving 8 bases of the junction unmatched. The CDR3 has 16 residues. CDR3 nucleotide sequence: TGCAGCGTTGAGTCGCGGTGGGAGGGCTCCTACAATGAGCAGTTCTTC. It encodes CSVESRWEGSYNEQFF.

This clonotype was found a few times. The chain joins TRBV11-1 to TRBJ2-3; 10 nucleotides align to TRBD2. Germline CDR1 reads SGHAT; CDR2 reads FQDESV (reference sequence). V dropped 5 bases and J dropped 4; count of bases not matched to a gene: 9. This CDR3 has 16 amino acids. This chain's CDR3 is CASSPGLARVPDTQYF. CDR3 nucleotides: TGTGCCAGCAGCCCGGGACTAGCGAGAGTTCCAGATACGCAGTATTTT.

This clonotype was seen a few times. This rearrangement joins TRBV20-1 to TRBJ2-7, with 12 nucleotides matching TRBD2. CDR1 is DFQATT and CDR2 is SNEGSKA in the germline V gene (reference sequence). V shed 3 bases, J shed 6 bases, and the junction held 6 bases outside the gene matches. The CDR3 loop spans 14 amino acids. The CDR3 DNA reads as TGCAGTGCTAGGGCTAGCGGGGGGGCAGGCGAGCAGTACTTC. Translating gives CSARASGGAGEQYF.

A few counts support this clonotype. The gene calls are TRBV10-3 and TRBJ1-3, with D hard to call. The CDR3 extends over 12 amino acids. The V gene's germline CDR1 is ENHRY and CDR2 SYGVKD. The V gene lost 8 bases and the J gene lost 2 bases, with 7 bases spanning the gap. The CDR3 bases are TGTGCCATCGGCAAGGCTGGAAACACCATATATTTT. Translating it yields CAIGKAGNTIYF.

This clonotype was seen more than once but under ten times. The rearrangement uses TRBV15 and TRBJ1-4; D possibly corresponds to TRBD1 (6 bases). Germline V gene sequence: CDR1 LNHNV, CDR2 YYDKDF (reference sequence). The CDR3 is made up of 12 amino acids. With 2 bases removed from V and 12 bases from J, the gap between germline ends came to 10 bases. The CDR3 DNA follows: TGTGCCACCAGCAGACTTTCAGGGGAACTGTTTTTT. It codes for CATSRLSGELFF.

This clonotype was observed many times. The V gene is TRBV20-1, the J gene TRBJ1-1; TRBD1 is a possible D gene (6 bases). This CDR3 has 13 residues. The germline V gene has CDR1 DFQATT and CDR2 SNEGSKA (reference sequence). Trimming removed 4 bases at V and 2 bases at J, with 11 bases between. CDR3 residues: CSATGTLNTEAFF. For the CDR3, the DNA is TGCAGTGCTACCGGGACACTAAACACTGAAGCTTTCTTT.

At least ten counts were recorded for this clonotype. DNA of the CDR3: TGCGCCAGCAGCTTGGAACCGGGACTATCCTACGAGCAGTACTTC. This encodes CASSLEPGLSYEQYF. V is TRBV5-1 and J is TRBJ2-7, with 7 nucleotides matching TRBD2. The CDR3 spans 15 residues. The V gene's germline CDR1 is SGHRS and CDR2 YFSETQ. Trimming removed 0 bases from V and 1 base from J; junction bases left unmatched: 4.

The chain links TRBV29-1 to TRBJ1-1; D ambiguous. The CDR3 covers 11 residues. V lost 5 bases and J 3 bases, leaving 7 bases between the germline ends. CDR1 SQVTM and CDR2 ANQGSEA come from the germline V gene. CDR3 protein: CSVQVDTEAFF. DNA for the CDR3: TGCAGCGTTCAAGTGGACACTGAAGCTTTCTTT. Supplemented by reference TRBV29-1 and TRBJ1-1, the full variable domain reads SAVISQKPSRDICQRGTSLTIQCQVDSQVTMMFWYRQQPGQSLTLIATANQGSEATYESGFVIDKFPISRPNLTFSTLTVSNMSPEDSSIYLCSVQVDTEAFFGQGTRLTVV.

The table lists this clonotype with many counts. This chain uses TRBV27 with TRBJ2-7, with 9 bases identical to TRBD1. The CDR3 has 14 residues. V was clipped by 3 bases and J by 3 bases; unmatched bases: 3. Per the germline V gene, CDR1 is MNHEY and CDR2 is SMNVEV (reference sequence). CDR3 protein: CASSFSDRGYEQYF. CDR3 nucleotides: TGTGCCAGCAGTTTCTCGGACAGGGGCTACGAGCAGTACTTC.

V gene TRBV5-5 combines with J gene TRBJ1-5; perhaps TRBD1 as D (5 bases). Germline values: CDR1 SGHKS, CDR2 YYEKEE (reference sequence). Trimming cost V 6 bases and J 4 bases, with 17 bases left between them. This CDR3 is 15 amino acids long. The CDR3 DNA is TGTGCCAGCATGCAGGGTTTGCAGGAGAATCAGCCCCAGCATTTT. This translates into CASMQGLQENQPQHF.

This clonotype was seen a handful of times. The chain recombines TRBV15 with TRBJ2-2; either TRBD1 or TRBD2 may supply D (5 bases each). This CDR3 is built from 16 residues. CDR1 and CDR2 from the germline V gene are LNHNV and YYDKDF (reference sequence). Trimming removed 2 bases at V and 5 bases at J, with 15 bases between. This CDR3 reads CATSRTGTLGTGELFF. DNA for the CDR3: TGTGCCACCAGCAGAACCGGGACCCTGGGGACCGGGGAGCTGTTTTTT.

The chain links TRBV11-1 to TRBJ2-1; the D is unclear. V dropped 2 bases and J dropped 7 bases, with 6 bases sitting between them. CDR3 size: 12 residues. Germline V gene sequence: CDR1 SGHAT, CDR2 FQDESV (reference sequence). Here the CDR3 reads CASSLRTNEQFF. The CDR3 nucleotides read TGTGCCAGCAGCTTACGCACGAATGAGCAGTTCTTC.

This clonotype has at least ten counts. The gene calls are TRBV20-1 and TRBJ1-6, with a tentative D call TRBD1 (5 bases). CDR3 length: 15 residues. Germline-derived CDR1 and CDR2 are DFQATT and SNEGSKA (reference sequence). Trimming shortened V by 1 base and J by 7 bases, and 14 bases separated the two germline ends. CDR3 sequence: CSARVPGAQNSPLHF. The CDR3 DNA reads as TGCAGTGCTAGAGTTCCCGGGGCCCAAAATTCACCCCTCCACTTT.

Comments on this clonotype: The junction shows a germline mismatch at one end, possibly a read error. The chain carries TRBV29-1 and TRBJ2-7; no firm D call. The CDR3 sequence is 12 residues long. From germline, CDR1 is SQVTM and CDR2 ANQGSEA. CDR3 nucleotides: TGCAGCGTTAAAGACGGTACCTACGAGCAGTACTTC. Translation gives CSVKDGTYEQYF.

This clonotype was seen just once. V usage is TRBV27 and J usage is TRBJ2-2, with 7 bases fitting TRBD2. The CDR3 totals 14 residues. Trimming cost V 10 bases and J 2 bases; bases outside gene matches: 7. Germline V gene sequence: CDR1 MNHEY, CDR2 SMNVEV (reference sequence). This chain's CDR3 is CATRPAGNTGELFF. The CDR3 DNA reads as TGTGCCACCAGACCAGCGGGAAACACCGGGGAGCTGTTTTTT.

This clonotype was picked up one time. Written as DNA, the CDR3 is TGTGCCAGCAGCGGTGGGACTAGCCAAGAGCAGTACTTC. It codes for CASSGGTSQEQYF. The V and J genes are TRBV9 and TRBJ2-7, with TRBD2 matching 9 bases. This CDR3 contains 13 residues. J lost 7 bases, V lost 3 bases, and 5 bases had no gene match. Per germline, CDR1 SGDLS and CDR2 YYNGEE. Based on the CDR3 plus reference TRBV9 and TRBJ2-7, the full variable domain is DSGVTQTPKHLITATGQRVTLRCSPRSGDLSVYWYQQSLDQGLQFLIQYYNGEERAKGNILERFSAQQFPDLHSELNLSSLELGDSALYFCASSGGTSQEQYFGPGTRLTVT.

This chain uses TRBV5-1 with TRBJ1-1, with D tentatively TRBD1 (5 bases). Germline V lookup: CDR1 SGHRS, CDR2 YFSETQ. V lost 2 bases, J lost 1 base, and 12 bases lay in between. CDR3 length: 15 amino acids. The CDR3 DNA follows: TGCGCCAGCAGCTTCGGGGGAAATGGGAACACTGAAGCTTTCTTT. Its translation is CASSFGGNGNTEAFF.